The 30 T cell receptor beta chains below all came from one sample that was sequenced in a study of shared T cell receptors in the human thymus. TCRdb's copy holds only in-frame clones and misses some; the assay was immunoSEQ multiplex PCR. The sample has hundreds of thousands of clones; 87% are singletons. These records were also assigned to another study, of human thymus T cells.

Sequencing was performed on thymocytes. The receptors come from a boy under two years old with a congenital heart defect.

This clone was counted a single time. The J gene is TRBJ2-1, the V gene TRBV29-1, with 7 bases aligning to TRBD2. Per the germline V gene, CDR1 is SQVTM and CDR2 is ANQGSEA. Trimming at V came to 3 bases and at J to 7 bases, leaving 9 bases not matched to a gene. There are 14 residues in the CDR3. CDR3 DNA: TGCAGCGTTGAGGGGCAGGGAGCGGGGAATGAGCAGTTCTTC. It translates to CSVEGQGAGNEQFF.

The chain uses TRBV27 and TRBJ2-1, with 14 bases identical to TRBD2. The CDR3 runs 18 residues. The germline gives CDR1 MNHEY, CDR2 SMNVEV (reference sequence). V shed 4 bases, J shed 7 bases, and the junction held 12 bases outside the gene matches. The chain's CDR3 is CASSYLPPTSGRGNEQFF. The CDR3 nucleotides are TGTGCCAGCAGTTATCTCCCGCCGACTAGCGGGAGGGGGAATGAGCAGTTCTTC.

The genes are TRBV7-6 and TRBJ1-1; 9 nucleotides align to TRBD1. Germline V CDR1 and CDR2: SGHVS, FNYEAQ. The CDR3 is 17 amino acids. V lost 7 bases and J lost 2; bases outside the gene matches: 14. CDR3 sequence (DNA): TGTGCCAGCACCTCCGCGATTACAGGGGGCGTTAACACTGAAGCTTTCTTT. It specifies CASTSAITGGVNTEAFF. The entire variable domain, with the rest obtained from reference TRBV7-6 and TRBJ1-1, is as follows: GAGVSQSPRYKVTKRGQDVALRCDPISGHVSLYWYRQALGQGPEFLTYFNYEAQQDKSGLPNDRFSAERPEGSISTLTIQRTEQRDSAMYRCASTSAITGGVNTEAFFGQGTRLTVV.

The chain couples TRBV5-1 to TRBJ2-7; D remains ambiguous. CDR1 and CDR2 from the germline V gene are SGHRS and YFSETQ. The germline V and J ends were trimmed by 0 bases and 0 bases, with 7 bases remaining between them. This CDR3 has 14 amino acids. The CDR3 DNA follows: TGCGCCAGCAGCTTGGACGCGAGCTCCTACGAGCAGTACTTC. Its translation is CASSLDASSYEQYF.

This chain uses TRBV19 with TRBJ1-2; D is uncertain. The V and J ends lost 5 bases and 6 bases respectively, with 19 bases between them. CDR3 length: 15 amino acids. Germline CDR1 and CDR2: LNHDA and SQIVND (reference sequence). CDR3 coding DNA: TGTGCCAGTAGTGTCCATGAGTCCAACCACCATGGCTACACCTTC. This sequence encodes CASSVHESNHHGYTF.

The chain links TRBV25-1 to TRBJ2-1; D is perhaps TRBD1 (5 bases). Trimming removed 6 bases at V and 4 bases at J, with 13 bases between. Per the germline V gene, CDR1 is MGHDK and CDR2 is SYGVNS. This CDR3 spans 14 amino acids. CDR3 nucleotides: TGTGCCAGCAGATCTCGGACATCGTACAATGAGCAGTTCTTC. Translation: CASRSRTSYNEQFF.

The chain carries TRBV5-4 and TRBJ1-6, with D tentatively TRBD1 (6 bases). V lost 0 bases and J 8 bases, leaving 9 bases between the germline ends. Germline CDR1 is SGHNT and CDR2 is YYREEE (reference sequence). This CDR3 comprises 14 residues. The CDR3 loop reads CASSLAGVDSPLHF. As DNA, the CDR3 is TGTGCCAGCAGCTTGGCAGGGGTTGATTCACCCCTCCACTTT.

This clone has more than one count but fewer than ten. V and J are TRBV5-6 and TRBJ1-3; D unclear. Germline values: CDR1 SGHDT, CDR2 YYEEEE. The CDR3 has 14 residues. Trimming removed 0 bases at V and 4 bases at J, with 8 bases between. The CDR3 region is CASSLDRIGNTIYF. The CDR3 DNA follows: TGTGCCAGCAGCTTGGACAGAATAGGAAACACCATATATTTT.

V gene TRBV4-1 combines with J gene TRBJ1-1; 7 bases align to TRBD1. V dropped 4 bases and J dropped 6; count of bases not matched to a gene: 8. Germline values: CDR1 MGHRA, CDR2 YSYEKL. This CDR3 region has 14 residues. CDR3 sequence (DNA): TGCGCCAGCAGCCCCTCCGACAGGGACCCTGAAGCTTTCTTT. Residues: CASSPSDRDPEAFF.

This clone was seen a handful of times. The chain has TRBV14 and TRBJ1-2, with D unclear. CDR1 is SGHDN and CDR2 is FVKESK in the germline V gene. The CDR3 length is 14 residues. V shed 0 bases and J shed 4 bases, with 9 bases lying between them. As DNA, the CDR3 is TGTGCCAGCAGCCAAGATTCTAAGAGCTATGGCTACACCTTC. Its translation is CASSQDSKSYGYTF.

The chain carries TRBV7-8 and TRBJ2-1; 12 bases line up with TRBD2. This CDR3 has 17 amino acids. The ends lost 8 bases at V and 4 bases at J; junction bases unmatched: 12. Germline-derived CDR1 and CDR2 are SGHVS and FQNEAQ. The CDR3, as DNA: TGTGCCAGCTGGGACAGCACCGGGACTAGCGGGTACAATGAGCAGTTCTTC. It codes for CASWDSTGTSGYNEQFF.

The chain links TRBV28 to TRBJ1-2; the D gene is possibly TRBD1 (6 bases). The length of the CDR3 is 14 residues. Trimming left V 4 bases short and J 8 bases short, with 17 bases between. The germline V gene encodes CDR1 MDHEN and CDR2 SYDVKM. CDR3 bases: TGTGCCAGCAGTTGCCCCGGGGGGCGAAGGGGCTACACCTTC. It encodes CASSCPGGRRGYTF.

The J gene is TRBJ2-7, the V gene TRBV7-9; D gene unclear. The CDR3 is 11 amino acids. The germline V gene encodes CDR1 SEHNR and CDR2 FQNEAQ (reference sequence). V was trimmed by 3 bases and J by 4 bases, leaving 4 bases between them. The CDR3 region has the DNA TGTGCCAGCAGCTTCGAGTACGAGCAGTACTTC. This translates into CASSFEYEQYF.

The chain links TRBV28 to TRBJ1-5; 12 nucleotides line up with TRBD1. After removal of 4 bases from V and 2 bases from J, the junction contained 15 bases not matched to a gene. CDR1 and CDR2 from the germline V gene are MDHEN and SYDVKM. The CDR3 consists of 20 residues. The CDR3 protein is CASSSLRDRGPRKRNQPQHF. CDR3 coding DNA: TGTGCCAGCAGTTCCCTGCGGGACAGGGGGCCCCGGAAACGCAATCAGCCCCAGCATTTT.

The genes are TRBV7-2 and TRBJ1-2, with D perhaps TRBD1 (5 bases). Germline CDR1 SGHTA, CDR2 FQGNSA. The V end was cut by 5 bases, the J end by 3 bases, with 10 bases between. CDR3 size: 13 residues. This CDR3 is CASSPDRDYGYTF. CDR3 nucleotides: TGTGCCAGCAGCCCTGACAGAGACTATGGCTACACCTTC.

The gene calls are TRBV29-1 and TRBJ2-1; 7 positions agree with TRBD2. There are 13 residues in the CDR3. Germline V gives CDR1 SQVTM, CDR2 ANQGSEA. The CDR3 coding sequence is TGCAGGAGACTTGGGGGGGAGAAAAATGAGCAGTTCTTC. It translates to CRRLGGEKNEQFF.

This clone was detected once. Other DNA sequences of this sample code for an identical CDR3. The genes are TRBV15 and TRBJ2-7, with 9 bases that match TRBD1. The CDR3 consists of 17 residues. Trimming cost V 2 bases and J 4 bases; bases outside gene matches: 12. From germline, CDR1 is LNHNV and CDR2 YYDKDF (reference sequence). The CDR3 region is CATSRPPGQGRSYEQYF. CDR3 nucleotides: TGTGCCACCAGCAGACCACCCGGACAGGGGCGATCTTACGAGCAGTACTTC.

This chain uses TRBV5-6 with TRBJ2-7; TRBD1 is a possible D gene (6 bases). The CDR3 totals 12 residues. The germline gives CDR1 SGHDT, CDR2 YYEEEE. Trimming took off 3 bases at V and 4 bases at J, with 8 bases between the two ends. DNA for the CDR3: TGTGCCAGCAGCTCAACAGGGTACGAGCAGTACTTC. This encodes CASSSTGYEQYF. Full variable domain (missing parts from reference TRBV5-6 and TRBJ2-7): DAGVTQSPTHLIKTRGQQVTLRCSPKSGHDTVSWYQQALGQGPQFIFQYYEEEERQRGNFPDRFSGHQFPNYSSELNVNALLLGDSALYLCASSSTGYEQYFGPGTRLTVT.

The chain carries TRBV14 and TRBJ2-7; 9 bases are a match to TRBD1. Germline values: CDR1 SGHDN, CDR2 FVKESK. The ends lost 4 bases at V and 6 bases at J; junction bases unmatched: 16. This CDR3 region has 17 residues. DNA of the CDR3: TGTGCCAGCAGCCCCGACAGGGGGGAGGGTAAAGTACGCGAGCAGTACTTC. Translation gives CASSPDRGEGKVREQYF.

The chain links TRBV7-8 to TRBJ1-4; 8 nucleotides line up with TRBD1. In germline, CDR1 is SGHVS, CDR2 FQNEAQ. V lost 3 bases and J lost 0; bases outside the gene matches: 9. The CDR3 has 18 amino acids. The CDR3 spells CASSLGTGRGATNEKLFF. CDR3 DNA sequence: TGTGCCAGCAGCTTGGGGACAGGCCGAGGAGCAACTAATGAAAAACTGTTTTTT.

The chain uses TRBV5-1 and TRBJ2-4; D gene ambiguous. The germline V and J ends were trimmed by 0 bases and 2 bases, with 21 bases remaining between them. Germline assignment: CDR1 SGHRS and CDR2 YFSETQ. This CDR3 region has 19 residues. This chain's CDR3 is CASSLVPGRLTCSKNIQYF. DNA of the CDR3: TGCGCCAGCAGCTTGGTGCCAGGTCGCCTCACTTGCTCCAAAAACATTCAGTACTTC. Based on the CDR3 plus reference TRBV5-1 and TRBJ2-4, the full variable domain is KAGVTQTPRYLIKTRGQQVTLSCSPISGHRSVSWYQQTPGQGLQFLFEYFSETQRNKGNFPGRFSGRQFSNSRSEMNVSTLELGDSALYLCASSLVPGRLTCSKNIQYFGAGTRLSVL.

The chain carries TRBV2 and TRBJ1-5; no firm D call. This CDR3 is 15 amino acids long. The germline V gene has CDR1 SNHLY and CDR2 FYNNEI. The V end was cut by 6 bases, the J end by 1 base, with 13 bases between. CDR3 DNA: TGTGCCAGCAGGGAGATACCTTTGAGCAATCAGCCCCAGCATTTT. It yields the protein CASREIPLSNQPQHF.

This rearrangement joins TRBV9 to TRBJ2-5; no definite D call. CDR3 length: 13 residues. CDR1 and CDR2 (germline): SGDLS, YYNGEE. V was shortened by 4 bases and J by 5 bases, with 12 bases between the two germline ends. The CDR3 protein is CASSSIAEETQYF. The CDR3 nucleotides are TGTGCCAGCAGCTCAATCGCGGAGGAGACCCAGTACTTC.

The rearrangement joins TRBV19 to TRBJ1-2; TRBD1 might be the D (6 bases). Germline V gene data show CDR1 as LNHDA and CDR2 as SQIVND (reference sequence). V was shortened by 2 bases and J by 6 bases, with 16 bases between the two germline ends. This CDR3 is 15 amino acids long. The CDR3 reads CASSIFQGLADGYTF. DNA for the CDR3: TGTGCCAGTAGTATATTTCAGGGGCTAGCGGATGGCTACACCTTC. Complete variable domain (other parts from reference TRBV19 and TRBJ1-2): DGGITQSPKYLFRKEGQNVTLSCEQNLNHDAMYWYRQDPGQGLRLIYYSQIVNDFQKGDIAEGYSVSREKKESFPLTVTSAQKNPTAFYLCASSIFQGLADGYTFGSGTRLTVV.

The gene calls are TRBV5-1 and TRBJ2-3, with a weak D call TRBD2 (6 bases). Trimming removed 9 bases from V and 2 bases from J, with 16 bases in between. This CDR3 has 14 residues. From germline, CDR1 is SGHRS and CDR2 YFSETQ. CDR3 loop: CAKKGLSDTDTQYF. DNA of the CDR3: TGCGCCAAGAAGGGACTTTCCGACACAGATACGCAGTATTTT.

This chain joins TRBV6-5 and TRBJ1-1; 7 nucleotides align to TRBD1. The CDR3 has 15 amino acids. J gave up 6 bases and V 6 bases, and 13 bases lay outside the gene matches. Looked up from germline, CDR1 is MNHEY and CDR2 is SVGAGI. This CDR3 reads CASRRIQGSIAEAFF. The CDR3 DNA reads as TGTGCCAGCAGGCGAATACAGGGGAGCATAGCTGAAGCTTTCTTT.

CDR3 DNA: TGTGCCAGCAGTTTTAAGGAGGGCCTTCCCTATGGCTACACCTTC. Amino acid sequence: CASSFKEGLPYGYTF. The chain carries TRBV27 and TRBJ1-2; D unresolved. The CDR3 consists of 15 residues. The ends were cut back, 3 bases at V and 4 bases at J, with 15 bases in the middle. CDR1 is MNHEY, CDR2 SMNVEV, per germline (reference sequence).

The chain joins TRBV4-2 to TRBJ1-6; D gene unclear. CDR3 length: 14 residues. Trimming removed 1 base from V and 5 bases from J, with 6 bases in between. Germline V gene data show CDR1 as LGHNA and CDR2 as YNFKEQ. The CDR3 protein is CASSQGEDNSPLHF. CDR3 sequence (DNA): TGTGCCAGCAGCCAAGGGGAGGATAATTCACCCCTCCACTTT.

The chain is built from TRBV6-1 and TRBJ1-6; D unclear. In germline, CDR1 is MNHNS, CDR2 SASEGT. Trimming removed 4 bases from V and 0 bases from J, with 13 bases in between. CDR3 length equals 17 residues. The CDR3 sequence is CASSGIRPSSYNSPLHF. The CDR3, as DNA: TGTGCCAGCAGTGGAATCAGGCCGAGCTCCTATAATTCACCCCTCCACTTT.

The chain uses TRBV27 and TRBJ2-3; D is possibly TRBD2 (7 bases). V was cut by 5 bases and J by 0 bases, with 15 bases left in between. There are 16 residues in the CDR3. Germline CDR1 and CDR2: MNHEY and SMNVEV (reference sequence). The CDR3 region is CASSELGGGSTDTQYF. The CDR3 DNA reads as TGTGCCAGCAGTGAACTAGGGGGGGGGAGCACAGATACGCAGTATTTT.